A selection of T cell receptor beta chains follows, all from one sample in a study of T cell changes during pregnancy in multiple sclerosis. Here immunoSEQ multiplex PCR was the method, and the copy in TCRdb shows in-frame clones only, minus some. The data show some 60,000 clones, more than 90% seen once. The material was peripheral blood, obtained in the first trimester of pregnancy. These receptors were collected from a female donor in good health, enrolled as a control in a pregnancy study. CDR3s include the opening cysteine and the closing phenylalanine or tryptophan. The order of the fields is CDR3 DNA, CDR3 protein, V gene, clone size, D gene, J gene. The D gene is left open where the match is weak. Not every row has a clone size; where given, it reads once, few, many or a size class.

TGTGCCAGCCGCGGGAATGCCAATCAGCCCCAGCATTTT	CASRGNANQPQHF	TRBV18	.	.	TRBJ1-5
TGTGCCAGCAGTTCAGGGATTAACACCGGGGAGCTGTTTTTT	CASSSGINTGELFF	TRBV6-6	.	.	TRBJ2-2
TGTGCCTGGGGTTCACGACGGGGGAGGAACACTGAAGCTTTCTTT	CAWGSRRGRNTEAFF	TRBV30	.	.	TRBJ1-1
TGTGCCAGCAGTCCACCCTTAGGCCAGGGGGCGCGAGCTTTCTTT	CASSPPLGQGARAFF	TRBV27	.	TRBD1	TRBJ1-1
TGTGCCAGCAGCCAGGCGGGACAGGGGATCAGGCAGCCCCAGCATTTT	CASSQAGQGIRQPQHF	TRBV7-2	.	TRBD1	TRBJ1-5
TGTGCCAGCAGTGAAGTCGGCGGGGGTTATGAGCAGTTCTTC	CASSEVGGGYEQFF	TRBV6-1	.	TRBD2	TRBJ2-1
TGTGCCAGCAGTTTATCGATAGTGGGGAGCGAGCAGTACTTC	CASSLSIVGSEQYF	TRBV27	.	.	TRBJ2-7
TGTGCCAGCAGCCAAGGGGACTCATACGAGCAGTACTTC	CASSQGDSYEQYF	TRBV14	.	.	TRBJ2-7
TGTGCCAGCAGCTTTACTAGCGGGTATCAAGAGACCCAGTACTTC	CASSFTSGYQETQYF	TRBV7-7	.	TRBD2	TRBJ2-5
TGCGCCAGCAGCTCGGGAATGAGACAGGGTCTCTACGAGCAGTACTTC	CASSSGMRQGLYEQYF	TRBV5-1	.	TRBD1	TRBJ2-7
TGTGCCAGCAGCGACGGGAGCTCCTACAATGAGCAGTTCTTC	CASSDGSSYNEQFF	TRBV11-1	.	.	TRBJ2-1
TGTGCCAGCAGCCAACCGGGGACAGGGGAGGTAGCTTTCTTT	CASSQPGTGEVAFF	TRBV14	.	TRBD1	TRBJ1-1
TGCAGCGTTGATACAGGGGTGTCAAAAGTCACCTTC	CSVDTGVSKVTF	TRBV29-1	once	TRBD1	TRBJ1-2
TGCGCCAGCAGCCAAGATGCCACTAGCGGGAGTATCGCGCAGTATTTT	CASSQDATSGSIAQYF	TRBV4-3	.	TRBD2	TRBJ2-3
TGTGCCAGCAGCTTGGAAGCAAACTACAATGAGCAGTTCTTC	CASSLEANYNEQFF	TRBV5-5	.	.	TRBJ2-1
TGTGCCAGCTCACCGGCTAGTCGCGAGCAGTACTTC	CASSPASREQYF	TRBV18	.	.	TRBJ2-7